The clone carrying this TCR beta chain has only a few counts. Primers included in the PCR were 60 Vbeta and 13 Jbeta primers. The data were produced by immunoSEQ multiplex PCR, yet TCRdb's version contains in-frame clones alone and is incomplete. Of roughly 280,000 clones detected, under 80% appear once; the ten largest clones hold over 2%. This record belongs to a study of cytomegalovirus exposure and HLA in healthy donors. Study as a whole: Membership in the Caucasian-associated ancestry cluster was found for about four fifths of around 380 genotyped donors.

CDR3 size: 14 residues. Germline lookup yields CDR1 MNHNS and CDR2 SASEGT. Trimming removed 7 bases from V and 11 bases from J, with 23 bases in between. The sequence was obtained from a female donor in good health and CMV-seronegative. Material for sequencing was PBMCs. The chain joins TRBV6-1 to TRBJ1-1, with D possibly being TRBD1 (5 bases). The CDR3 bases are TGTGCCAGCAACCAAGGGGAGGGCCTCACGGTGGCTTTCTTT. It specifies CASNQGEGLTVAFF.